The rows below give T cell receptor beta chains drawn from one sample of a study of blood T cell repertoires in COVID-19. Generated by immunoSEQ multiplex PCR, the TCRdb table keeps only in-frame clones and is missing some. The table shows about 150,000 clones, with about four fifths occurring only once. Source material: peripheral blood. Receptors were obtained from a man aged 18 to 29 with active or convalescent COVID-19. The CDR3 runs from the conserved cysteine through the conserved F or W. Each record gives: J gene, V gene, clone size, CDR3 protein. Rows give clone size only sometimes, using once, few, many, or a class for an expanded clone.

TRBJ2-3,TRBV7-2,NA,CASSLGGAASTDTQYF
TRBJ1-5,TRBV24-1,NA,CATSDSPGQGNQPQHF
TRBJ1-2,TRBV29-1,NA,CSADRRDYGYTF
TRBJ1-2,TRBV4-1,NA,CASSLGQGVDGYTF
TRBJ2-6,TRBV5-6,NA,CASSLDSSGANVLTF
TRBJ1-1,TRBV13,NA,CASTHTGGGTEAFF
TRBJ2-1,TRBV7-7,NA,CASSATRGNEQFF
TRBJ2-3,TRBV6-2/TRBV6-3,NA,CASRPRLAGAIDTQYF
TRBJ1-4,TRBV6-2/TRBV6-3,NA,CASSPIVERPREKLFF
TRBJ1-6,TRBV11-2,once,CASSSFNSPLHF